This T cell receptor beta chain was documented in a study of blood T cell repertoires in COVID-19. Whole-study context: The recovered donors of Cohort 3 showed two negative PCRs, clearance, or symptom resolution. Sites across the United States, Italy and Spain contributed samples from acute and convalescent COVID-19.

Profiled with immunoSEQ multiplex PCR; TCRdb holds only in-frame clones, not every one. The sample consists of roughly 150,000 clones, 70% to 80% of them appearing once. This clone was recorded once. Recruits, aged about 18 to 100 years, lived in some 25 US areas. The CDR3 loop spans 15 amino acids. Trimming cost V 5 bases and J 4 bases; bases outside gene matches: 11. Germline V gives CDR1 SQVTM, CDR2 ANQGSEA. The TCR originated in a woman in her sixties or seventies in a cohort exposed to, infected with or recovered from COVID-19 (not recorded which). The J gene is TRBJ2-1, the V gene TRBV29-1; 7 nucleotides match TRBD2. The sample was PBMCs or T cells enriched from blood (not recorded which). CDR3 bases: TGCAGCGTTAGCGTAAGGCGGGAGTGGTACAATGAGCAGTTCTTC. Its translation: CSVSVRREWYNEQFF.